This TCR beta chain is drawn from a study of cytomegalovirus exposure and HLA in healthy donors. The study, taken as a whole, reports: CMV serostatus stood as the only immune exposure information on hand. What a later analysis reportedly showed was that an Asian-associated ancestry cluster had fewer N-insertions than the roughly 670-donor mean. Later work associated 16,951 TCR beta sequences with HLA alleles at 0.05 false discovery rate.

PCR involved 60 Vbeta and 13 Jbeta primers. Original analysis: A later analysis counted tens of millions of unique TCR beta chains, roughly 11 million shared. Sequencing was performed with immunoSEQ multiplex PCR; in TCRdb, only in-frame clones are kept and a portion is missing. The DNA was the basis for D and trimming; V, J and clone size are from that table. The repertoire holds 90,000 to 120,000 clones, 60% to 80% seen once, with approximately 2.2% in the top ten. Remarks on this clone: Its target is not known.

The CDR3 runs to 15 residues. From germline, CDR1 is SGHRS and CDR2 YFSETQ. V lost 2 bases to trimming and J lost 0 bases; unmatched junction nucleotides: 1. The source of this sequence is a man aged 18 to 30 in good health and CMV-seronegative. The specimen sequenced was PBMCs. The chain uses TRBV5-1 and TRBJ2-7; TRBD1 matches at 11 bases. CDR3 amino acids: CASSFGTGGSYEQYF. CDR3 sequence (DNA): TGCGCCAGCAGCTTCGGGACAGGGGGCTCCTACGAGCAGTACTTC.